This is a list of T cell receptor beta chains from one sample in a study of regulatory T cells in long-lasting Graves disease. TCRdb analysed the multiplex PCR reads with MiXCR anew, one entry per CDR3 protein. The table includes approximately 400,000 distinct CDR3 sequences, 12% detected once. The data also belong to a second study, concerning T cells in Graves' hyperthyroidism and ophthalmopathy.

Sequencing was performed on peripheral blood mononuclear cells (PBMCs), taken at new diagnosis, from a patient treated with antithyroid drugs. The receptors derive from a woman aged 18 to 35 with Graves disease. The CDR3 runs from the conserved cysteine through the conserved F or W. D genes are given only for firm matches. The size entry is marked missing in some rows and otherwise reads once, few, many or a size class.

d_gene: NA; len: 17; j_gene: TRBJ1-6; abundance: many; v_gene: TRBV13; CDR3nt: TGTGCCAGCAGCTGGTTGGGCGCGCTGGGACCAAATTCACCCCTCCACTTT; CDR3aa: CASSWLGALGPNSPLHF
d_gene: NA; len: 13; j_gene: TRBJ2-7; abundance: NA; v_gene: TRBV11-2; CDR3nt: TGTGCCAGCGGCTTATCCGGGTCGGGAGAGCAGTACTTC; CDR3aa: CASGLSGSGEQYF
d_gene: NA; len: 16; j_gene: TRBJ1-6; abundance: NA; v_gene: TRBV7-2; CDR3nt: TGTGCCAGCAGCTCGTTTTTGCCGGGATCAAGGACACCCCTCCACTTT; CDR3aa: CASSSFLPGSRTPLHF
d_gene: NA; len: 16; j_gene: TRBJ2-1; abundance: once; v_gene: TRBV27; CDR3nt: TGTGCCAGCAGCCGCGCCTACGGGGGGCCCTACAATGAGCAGTTCTTC; CDR3aa: CASSRAYGGPYNEQFF
d_gene: NA; len: 14; j_gene: TRBJ2-1; abundance: few; v_gene: TRBV5-1; CDR3nt: TGCGCCAGCCGCCGCGGGGACGACTACAATGAGCAGTTCTTC; CDR3aa: CASRRGDDYNEQFF
d_gene: TRBD1; len: 15; j_gene: TRBJ2-3; abundance: many; v_gene: TRBV2; CDR3nt: TGTGCCAGCAGTTCCGGGACAGGCTTCACAGATACGCAGTATTTT; CDR3aa: CASSSGTGFTDTQYF
d_gene: NA; len: 17; j_gene: TRBJ1-2; abundance: NA; v_gene: TRBV27; CDR3nt: TGTGCCAGCAGTCGATTTGAAAGGCCCGCCGGAGGGGAGGGCTACACCTTC; CDR3aa: CASSRFERPAGGEGYTF
d_gene: NA; len: 11; j_gene: TRBJ1-1; abundance: many; v_gene: TRBV2; CDR3nt: TGTGCCAGCAGCCTCCTCACTGAAGCTTTCTTT; CDR3aa: CASSLLTEAFF
d_gene: NA; len: 14; j_gene: TRBJ2-2; abundance: NA; v_gene: TRBV4-3; CDR3nt: TGCGCCAGCAGCCAATCAAAAATTCGGGACTCGCTGTTTTTT; CDR3aa: CASSQSKIRDSLFF
d_gene: TRBD1; len: 14; j_gene: TRBJ1-5; abundance: many; v_gene: TRBV6-2/TRBV6-3; CDR3nt: TGTGCCAGCAGCCGGGACAGGATCAATCAGCCCCAGCATTTT; CDR3aa: CASSRDRINQPQHF
d_gene: NA; len: 14; j_gene: TRBJ1-2; abundance: many; v_gene: TRBV27; CDR3nt: TGTGCCAGCAGTCACGAGCGTCACGCCTATCGCTACACCTTC; CDR3aa: CASSHERHAYRYTF
d_gene: TRBD2; len: 17; j_gene: TRBJ2-5; abundance: many; v_gene: TRBV18; CDR3nt: TGTGCCAGCTCACCGCCTCGCGGCAGCGGGAGGCAAGAGACCCAGTACTTC; CDR3aa: CASSPPRGSGRQETQYF
d_gene: NA; len: 20; j_gene: TRBJ1-4; abundance: NA; v_gene: TRBV27; CDR3nt: TGTGCCAGCAGTCCAAACCCCCTATTAGCACCGTCACTAGTAAATGAAAAACTGTTTTTT; CDR3aa: CASSPNPLLAPSLVNEKLFF
d_gene: NA; len: 12; j_gene: TRBJ1-5; abundance: many; v_gene: TRBV19; CDR3nt: TGTGCCAGCAGCACAGGAGATCAGCCCCAGCATTTT; CDR3aa: CASSTGDQPQHF
d_gene: NA; len: 12; j_gene: TRBJ1-1; abundance: many; v_gene: TRBV6-1; CDR3nt: TGTGCCAGCGAGGGATTCTCCACTGAAGCTTTCTTT; CDR3aa: CASEGFSTEAFF
d_gene: NA; len: 13; j_gene: TRBJ1-1; abundance: few; v_gene: TRBV25-1; CDR3nt: TGTGCCAGCAGTGACGGACTGCGAACTAAGGCTTTCTTT; CDR3aa: CASSDGLRTKAFF
d_gene: TRBD1; len: 14; j_gene: TRBJ1-2; abundance: few; v_gene: TRBV5-5; CDR3nt: TGTGCCAGCAGCTCAACTCAGGGGGTCAATGGCTACACCTTC; CDR3aa: CASSSTQGVNGYTF
d_gene: TRBD2; len: 17; j_gene: TRBJ2-3; abundance: many; v_gene: TRBV7-9; CDR3nt: TGTGCCAGCAGCTCCACCCGGTTGCTAGCGGGGGCAGATACGCAGTATTTT; CDR3aa: CASSSTRLLAGADTQYF
d_gene: NA; len: 14; j_gene: TRBJ1-5; abundance: many; v_gene: TRBV28; CDR3nt: TGTGCCAGCAGTTTAGTAGGGACCCTGGAATCCCAGCATTTT; CDR3aa: CASSLVGTLESQHF
d_gene: TRBD1; len: 16; j_gene: TRBJ1-1; abundance: many; v_gene: TRBV20-1; CDR3nt: TGCAGTGCCAACCGGGACAGCCTTTCCTGGGACACTGAAGCTTTCTTT; CDR3aa: CSANRDSLSWDTEAFF
d_gene: TRBD1; len: 13; j_gene: TRBJ1-4; abundance: NA; v_gene: TRBV20-1; CDR3nt: TGCAGTGCGGTGCGGGACAGAGAGTGGGTACTGTTTTTT; CDR3aa: CSAVRDREWVLFF
d_gene: NA; len: 14; j_gene: TRBJ2-1; abundance: many; v_gene: TRBV10-3; CDR3nt: TGTGCCATCAGTGGGGATAGAGGCGACAATGAGCAGTTCTTC; CDR3aa: CAISGDRGDNEQFF
d_gene: TRBD2; len: 17; j_gene: TRBJ2-1; abundance: few; v_gene: TRBV7-6; CDR3nt: TGTGCCAGCAGCTCTCGGACTAGCGGGAGAGATTACAATGAGCAGTTCTTC; CDR3aa: CASSSRTSGRDYNEQFF
d_gene: TRBD2; len: 18; j_gene: TRBJ2-3; abundance: many; v_gene: TRBV20-1; CDR3nt: TGCAGTGCTAGAGAGGGAACTGGACTAGCGGTTAGCACAGATACGCAGTATTTT; CDR3aa: CSAREGTGLAVSTDTQYF
d_gene: TRBD1; len: 19; j_gene: TRBJ2-2; abundance: many; v_gene: TRBV12-3/TRBV12-4; CDR3nt: TGTGCCAGCAGTTACCCACCGGGACAGGGAATCAGAAACACCGGGGAGCTGTTTTTT; CDR3aa: CASSYPPGQGIRNTGELFF
d_gene: TRBD1; len: 14; j_gene: TRBJ1-2; abundance: NA; v_gene: TRBV5-1; CDR3nt: TGCGCCAGCAGCTGGACAGGGTTTGACTATGGCTACACCTTC; CDR3aa: CASSWTGFDYGYTF
d_gene: NA; len: 16; j_gene: TRBJ2-7; abundance: many; v_gene: TRBV27; CDR3nt: TGTGCCAGCAGTTTATCGGTTGCAGGGACGATCTACGAGCAGTACTTC; CDR3aa: CASSLSVAGTIYEQYF
d_gene: NA; len: 13; j_gene: TRBJ2-4; abundance: NA; v_gene: TRBV12-3/TRBV12-4; CDR3nt: TGTGCCAGCAGTTTAGTACAGGTCCACATTCAGTACTTC; CDR3aa: CASSLVQVHIQYF
d_gene: TRBD2; len: 11; j_gene: TRBJ2-5; abundance: many; v_gene: TRBV2; CDR3nt: TGTGCCAGCTACGGGACTAGCGGGAGGCCCTTC; CDR3aa: CASYGTSGRPF
d_gene: NA; len: 14; j_gene: TRBJ1-6; abundance: many; v_gene: TRBV20-1; CDR3nt: TGCAGTGCTCTCGCCCCGCAGGTGAATTCACCCCTCCACTTT; CDR3aa: CSALAPQVNSPLHF
d_gene: NA; len: 13; j_gene: TRBJ2-3; abundance: many; v_gene: TRBV7-2; CDR3nt: TGTGCCAGCAGCGCGAGGGGAAGAGATACGCAGTATTTT; CDR3aa: CASSARGRDTQYF
d_gene: NA; len: 14; j_gene: TRBJ2-3; abundance: few; v_gene: TRBV12-3/TRBV12-4; CDR3nt: TGTGCCAGCAGTCTGAGAAGCTACACAGATACGCAGTATTTT; CDR3aa: CASSLRSYTDTQYF
d_gene: NA; len: 14; j_gene: TRBJ1-1; abundance: NA; v_gene: TRBV20-1; CDR3nt: TGCAGTCCTTACTTAAGGGAGGGGAACACTGAAGCTTTCTTT; CDR3aa: CSPYLREGNTEAFF
d_gene: TRBD2; len: 17; j_gene: TRBJ2-3; abundance: many; v_gene: TRBV5-1; CDR3nt: TGCGCCAGCAGCTTGCAAGCGGGGGCCGACTCTACAGATACGCAGTATTTT; CDR3aa: CASSLQAGADSTDTQYF
d_gene: NA; len: 13; j_gene: TRBJ1-5; abundance: many; v_gene: TRBV27; CDR3nt: TGTGCCAGCAGTTCGGTGGGGAATCAGCCCCAGCATTTT; CDR3aa: CASSSVGNQPQHF
d_gene: NA; len: 17; j_gene: TRBJ2-1; abundance: few; v_gene: TRBV6-1; CDR3nt: TGTGCCAGCAGGGGTACTAGCCGAGTGTTTCGTCAAAGGGAGCAGTTCTTC; CDR3aa: CASRGTSRVFRQREQFF
d_gene: TRBD2; len: 14; j_gene: TRBJ2-3; abundance: NA; v_gene: TRBV12-3/TRBV12-4; CDR3nt: TGTGCCAGTTACCTAGCGGGGGGCACAGATACGCAGTATTTT; CDR3aa: CASYLAGGTDTQYF
d_gene: TRBD1; len: 17; j_gene: TRBJ2-1; abundance: NA; v_gene: TRBV19; CDR3nt: TGTGCCAGTAGTATTAGGAAGGTGGACAGGGGCGGCGATGAGCGGTTCTTC; CDR3aa: CASSIRKVDRGGDERFF
d_gene: NA; len: 15; j_gene: TRBJ1-1; abundance: many; v_gene: TRBV2; CDR3nt: TGTGCCAGCAGAGGGCCAGGGGCGCGGAGCACTGAAGCTTTCTTT; CDR3aa: CASRGPGARSTEAFF
d_gene: NA; len: 14; j_gene: TRBJ2-7; abundance: many; v_gene: TRBV18; CDR3nt: TGTGCCAGCTCACCACCTAGCTGGGACTACGAGCAGTACTTC; CDR3aa: CASSPPSWDYEQYF
d_gene: TRBD2; len: 18; j_gene: TRBJ2-1; abundance: NA; v_gene: TRBV4-3; CDR3nt: TGCGCCAGCAGCCCCCAGGAGCATGCGAGAATAGCGGGACATGAGCAGTTCTTC; CDR3aa: CASSPQEHARIAGHEQFF
d_gene: NA; len: 13; j_gene: TRBJ1-5; abundance: many; v_gene: TRBV7-8; CDR3nt: TGTGCCAGCAGCCTTGATTTAATGCAGCCCCAGCATTTT; CDR3aa: CASSLDLMQPQHF
d_gene: NA; len: 16; j_gene: TRBJ1-5; abundance: many; v_gene: TRBV27; CDR3nt: TGTGCCAGCAGTTTAGGGCAGGGAGGATGGAATCAGCCCCAGCATTTT; CDR3aa: CASSLGQGGWNQPQHF
d_gene: TRBD1; len: 12; j_gene: TRBJ1-2; abundance: many; v_gene: TRBV20-1; CDR3nt: TGCAGTGCTGCACAGGGGAACTATGGCTACACCTTC; CDR3aa: CSAAQGNYGYTF
d_gene: NA; len: 15; j_gene: TRBJ1-5; abundance: many; v_gene: TRBV6-5; CDR3nt: TGTGCCAGCAGTTACTCCGGAGGCAGGAATCAGCCCCAGCATTTT; CDR3aa: CASSYSGGRNQPQHF
d_gene: NA; len: 12; j_gene: TRBJ1-1; abundance: many; v_gene: TRBV29-1; CDR3nt: TGCAGCGTGAGGGGCCGGAACACTGAAGCTTTCTTT; CDR3aa: CSVRGRNTEAFF
d_gene: NA; len: 12; j_gene: TRBJ2-5; abundance: many; v_gene: TRBV29-1; CDR3nt: TGCAGCGTAAAGGGGGTGGGGGAGACCCAGTACTTC; CDR3aa: CSVKGVGETQYF
d_gene: NA; len: 16; j_gene: TRBJ1-6; abundance: NA; v_gene: TRBV15; CDR3nt: TGTGCCACCAGCAGAGATCGGGGGAACTATAATTCACCCCTCCACTTT; CDR3aa: CATSRDRGNYNSPLHF